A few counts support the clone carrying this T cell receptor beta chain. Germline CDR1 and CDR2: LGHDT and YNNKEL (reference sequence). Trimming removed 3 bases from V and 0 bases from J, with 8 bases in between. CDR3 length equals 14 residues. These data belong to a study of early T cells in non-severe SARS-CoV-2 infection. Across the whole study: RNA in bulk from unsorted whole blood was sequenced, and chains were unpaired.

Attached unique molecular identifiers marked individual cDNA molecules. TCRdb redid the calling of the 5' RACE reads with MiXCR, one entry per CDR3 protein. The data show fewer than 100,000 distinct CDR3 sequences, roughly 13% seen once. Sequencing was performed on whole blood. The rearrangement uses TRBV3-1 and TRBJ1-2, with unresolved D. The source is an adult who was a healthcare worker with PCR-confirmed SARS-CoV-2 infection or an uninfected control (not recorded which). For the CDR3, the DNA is TGTGCCAGCAGCCAGAGGGTCTCTAACTATGGCTACACCTTC. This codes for CASSQRVSNYGYTF.